Given below is one T cell receptor beta chain in context. Its target is unknown. In the PCR, 60 Vbeta and 13 Jbeta primers were used. Measured with immunoSEQ multiplex PCR; TCRdb has only the in-frame clones, and not every one. Of about 140,000 clones listed, approximately 80% were seen once; the top ten hold 2% to 3%. These data come from a study of cytomegalovirus exposure and HLA in healthy donors. Study-wide findings and caveats: Common viral pathogens (according to a later analysis) appeared linked to several of the most significant clusters. Later work showed greater clonal expansion in HLA-associated TCR beta chains than in equally common others.

The V gene's germline CDR1 is MNHEY and CDR2 SVGAGI. V trimming: 0 bases; J trimming: 0 bases; junction bases outside the gene matches: 0. The CDR3 runs to 15 residues. This TCR derives from a man between 45 and 60 years old in good health and CMV-seronegative. The sequenced material came from PBMCs. The chain links TRBV6-5 to TRBJ1-1, with TRBD1 matching 8 bases. CDR3 sequence: CASSYSGQVNTEAFF. In DNA form, the CDR3 reads TGTGCCAGCAGTTACTCGGGACAGGTGAACACTGAAGCTTTCTTT.